This T cell receptor beta chain came from a study of blood T cell repertoires in COVID-19. The wider study: Researchers got acute and convalescent COVID-19 samples from the United States, Italy and Spain. The cDNA or gDNA used as material had been derived from T cells, B-cell-depleted T cells, or PBMCs.

As to this clone: Other DNA variants within this sample encode the same CDR3.

V lost 4 bases, J lost 4 bases, and 4 bases stayed unmatched. The CDR3 contains 14 residues. Looked up from germline, CDR1 is SGHAT and CDR2 is FQNNGV. Per the study methods: Reference gene primer amplification gave estimated nucleated cell counts. Some clones are missing from TCRdb's copy, which holds only in-frame ones; the method was immunoSEQ multiplex PCR. The V and J calls and clone size were taken over from that table, and D and trimming were inferred from the DNA. The repertoire holds around 130,000 clones, roughly 85% seen once, with about 4.1% in the top ten. This TCR was recovered from a man aged 40-49 years with acute or convalescent COVID-19. This sequence joins TRBV11-2 and TRBJ1-1; the match to TRBD1 covers 9 bases. The sequenced sample was peripheral blood. The CDR3: CASSSQGAGTEAFF. CDR3 DNA: TGTGCCAGCAGCTCACAGGGGGCAGGCACTGAAGCTTTCTTT.